These T cell receptor beta chains were read from a single sample in a study of blood T cell repertoires in COVID-19. Repertoires were generated with immunoSEQ multiplex PCR, while TCRdb's copy carries only in-frame clones and drops some. This repertoire shows 160,000 or so clones, about 90% found once; its top ten account for 0.95% to 1.5%. Source material: PBMCs or T cells enriched from blood (not recorded which). The origin of the receptors is a human donor with acute COVID-19. The donor label of this sample is uncertain. Each CDR3 is given with its conserved first and last residue. The D gene is left open where the match is weak. Expanded clones are given a class, and other clones once, few, many or no size at all.

j_gene: TRBJ1-1
v_gene: TRBV18
d_gene: .
abundance: .
CDR3nt: TGTGCCAGCTCACTAGGGGAGGACACTGAAGCTTTCTTT
CDR3aa: CASSLGEDTEAFF

j_gene: TRBJ1-1
v_gene: TRBV9
d_gene: TRBD1
abundance: .
CDR3nt: TGTGCCAGCAGCGTAGCCGGACAGGGTTCCCCTGAAGCTTTCTTT
CDR3aa: CASSVAGQGSPEAFF

j_gene: TRBJ1-2
v_gene: TRBV20-1
d_gene: .
abundance: .
CDR3nt: TGCAGTGCTAGTGTAACAGGGCGAGGTGGCTACACCTTC
CDR3aa: CSASVTGRGGYTF

j_gene: TRBJ1-1
v_gene: TRBV6-2/TRBV6-3
d_gene: .
abundance: .
CDR3nt: TGTGCCAGCAGTTACAGGTTGGGCCCTGAAGCTTTCTTT
CDR3aa: CASSYRLGPEAFF

j_gene: TRBJ2-1
v_gene: TRBV6-2/TRBV6-3
d_gene: .
abundance: .
CDR3nt: TGTGCCAGCAGTTATCGAGGACTAAGTAGCAATGAGCAGTTCTTC
CDR3aa: CASSYRGLSSNEQFF

j_gene: TRBJ1-2
v_gene: TRBV6-5
d_gene: TRBD1
abundance: once
CDR3nt: TGTGCCAGCAGACGACAGGGCAACTATGGCTACACCTTC
CDR3aa: CASRRQGNYGYTF

j_gene: TRBJ1-1
v_gene: TRBV12-3/TRBV12-4
d_gene: .
abundance: .
CDR3nt: TGTGCCAGCAGCCTTACAGGGTACACTGAAGCTTTCTTT
CDR3aa: CASSLTGYTEAFF

j_gene: TRBJ2-1
v_gene: TRBV5-6
d_gene: .
abundance: once
CDR3nt: TGTGCCAGCAGGCCGACAGGTCGCTACAATGAGCAGTTCTTC
CDR3aa: CASRPTGRYNEQFF

j_gene: TRBJ2-5
v_gene: TRBV7-9
d_gene: TRBD2
abundance: .
CDR3nt: TGTGCCAGCAGCTTGATGACTAGCGGGGAAATGAGGGAGACCCAGTACTTC
CDR3aa: CASSLMTSGEMRETQYF

j_gene: TRBJ2-7
v_gene: TRBV27
d_gene: TRBD2
abundance: .
CDR3nt: TGTGCCAGCAGTTTAGCTAGCGGGGGCGGCGAGCAGTACTTC
CDR3aa: CASSLASGGGEQYF

j_gene: TRBJ2-1
v_gene: TRBV19
d_gene: .
abundance: .
CDR3nt: TGTGCCAGTAGTGGGAGTGTCCCCTACAATGAGCAGTTCTTC
CDR3aa: CASSGSVPYNEQFF

j_gene: TRBJ1-5
v_gene: TRBV5-8
d_gene: .
abundance: .
CDR3nt: TGTGCCAGCAGCTTTAGAGGGTTAAGCAATCAGCCCCAGCATTTT
CDR3aa: CASSFRGLSNQPQHF

j_gene: TRBJ2-7
v_gene: TRBV7-8
d_gene: .
abundance: .
CDR3nt: TGTGCCAGCAGCGCGAGTCCGGTGAGCTCCTACGAGCAGTACTTC
CDR3aa: CASSASPVSSYEQYF

j_gene: TRBJ2-2
v_gene: TRBV19
d_gene: .
abundance: .
CDR3nt: TGTGCCAGTAGTATACCTTCTGAGGCCGGGGAGCTGTTTTTT
CDR3aa: CASSIPSEAGELFF

j_gene: TRBJ2-2
v_gene: TRBV6-5
d_gene: .
abundance: .
CDR3nt: TGTGCCAGCAGTTACTCGAAACAGAACACCGGGGAGCTGTTTTTT
CDR3aa: CASSYSKQNTGELFF

j_gene: TRBJ1-4
v_gene: TRBV10-3
d_gene: .
abundance: .
CDR3nt: TGTGCCATCAGTGTGAGGGGGTCTCCTAATGAAAAACTGTTTTTT
CDR3aa: CAISVRGSPNEKLFF

j_gene: TRBJ2-5
v_gene: TRBV9
d_gene: TRBD2
abundance: .
CDR3nt: TGTGCCAGCAGTCGGACTAGCGGGGCCCAAGAGACCCAGTACTTC
CDR3aa: CASSRTSGAQETQYF

j_gene: TRBJ1-1
v_gene: TRBV27
d_gene: TRBD1
abundance: .
CDR3nt: TGTGCCAGCAGCCCTCCGACAGGGGGACAGAACACTGAAGCTTTCTTT
CDR3aa: CASSPPTGGQNTEAFF

j_gene: TRBJ2-1
v_gene: TRBV19
d_gene: TRBD2
abundance: once
CDR3nt: TGTGCCAGTATGTTAGCGGGGGTCATCAATGAGCAGTTCTTC
CDR3aa: CASMLAGVINEQFF

j_gene: TRBJ2-3
v_gene: TRBV18
d_gene: TRBD1
abundance: .
CDR3nt: TGTGCCAGCTCACCAAGAGGGGGCGGAGATACGCAGTATTTT
CDR3aa: CASSPRGGGDTQYF

j_gene: TRBJ1-4
v_gene: TRBV18
d_gene: .
abundance: few
CDR3nt: TGTGCCAGCTCACCAACAGGGTATAATGAAAAACTGTTTTTT
CDR3aa: CASSPTGYNEKLFF

j_gene: TRBJ2-2
v_gene: TRBV5-1
d_gene: TRBD1
abundance: .
CDR3nt: TGCGCCAGCAGCTTGCCGAGTTCCGGACAGGGGAGATTGCACGGGGAGCTGTTTTTT
CDR3aa: CASSLPSSGQGRLHGELFF

j_gene: TRBJ2-7
v_gene: TRBV4-1
d_gene: .
abundance: .
CDR3nt: TGCGCCAGCAGCCCCTTGAGGATCGTGTCAAATAAAGGCTACGAGCAGTACTTC
CDR3aa: CASSPLRIVSNKGYEQYF

j_gene: TRBJ1-1
v_gene: TRBV30
d_gene: .
abundance: .
CDR3nt: TGTGCCTGGAGTGACGGGGTGAACACTGAAGCTTTCTTT
CDR3aa: CAWSDGVNTEAFF

j_gene: TRBJ2-1
v_gene: TRBV12-5
d_gene: TRBD1
abundance: .
CDR3nt: TGTGCTAGTGGTTTGGGACAGGGTTACGATGAGCAGTTCTTC
CDR3aa: CASGLGQGYDEQFF

j_gene: TRBJ2-3
v_gene: TRBV12-5
d_gene: TRBD2
abundance: .
CDR3nt: TGTGCTAGTGTCCCTCTTTCCAGCGGGGGAATGGCAACGCAGTATTTT
CDR3aa: CASVPLSSGGMATQYF

j_gene: TRBJ2-7
v_gene: TRBV30
d_gene: TRBD1
abundance: .
CDR3nt: TGTGCCTGGACGGGACAGGGTTTTTTGGTGCAGTACTTC
CDR3aa: CAWTGQGFLVQYF

j_gene: TRBJ2-1
v_gene: TRBV6-5
d_gene: .
abundance: .
CDR3nt: TGTGCCAGCAGACCCGACAGGTTTTACAATGAGCAGTTCTTC
CDR3aa: CASRPDRFYNEQFF

j_gene: TRBJ1-1
v_gene: TRBV7-2
d_gene: TRBD1
abundance: .
CDR3nt: TGTGCCAGCAGCCCAGGAGGGGGCTGGAACACTGAAGCTTTCTTT
CDR3aa: CASSPGGGWNTEAFF

j_gene: TRBJ1-2
v_gene: TRBV7-9
d_gene: .
abundance: .
CDR3nt: TGTGCCAGCAGCTTATTAGGGAGACGCTATGGCTACACCTTC
CDR3aa: CASSLLGRRYGYTF

j_gene: TRBJ1-2
v_gene: TRBV2
d_gene: .
abundance: .
CDR3nt: TGTGCCAGCAGTGAAGCAGAATTAGGGCGGGGCGTTGATGGCTACACCTTC
CDR3aa: CASSEAELGRGVDGYTF

j_gene: TRBJ2-1
v_gene: TRBV7-9
d_gene: .
abundance: .
CDR3nt: TGTGCCAGCAGCCCCGGCAATGAGCAGTTCTTC
CDR3aa: CASSPGNEQFF

j_gene: TRBJ1-1
v_gene: TRBV6-5
d_gene: .
abundance: .
CDR3nt: TGTGCCAGCAGTTACGGACAGACTGAAGCTTTCTTT
CDR3aa: CASSYGQTEAFF

j_gene: TRBJ2-1
v_gene: TRBV5-8
d_gene: TRBD2
abundance: .
CDR3nt: TGTGCCAGCAACCTCCGGGGGGGTTTCAATGAGCAGTTCTTC
CDR3aa: CASNLRGGFNEQFF

j_gene: TRBJ1-4
v_gene: TRBV6-2/TRBV6-3
d_gene: .
abundance: .
CDR3nt: TGTGCCAGCAGCCCCGGCCCGGGGACATCCCATGAAAAACTGTTTTTT
CDR3aa: CASSPGPGTSHEKLFF

j_gene: TRBJ1-1
v_gene: TRBV11-2
d_gene: TRBD1
abundance: .
CDR3nt: TGTGCCAGCAGCGTCGACAGGGTATCCACTGAAGCTTTCTTT
CDR3aa: CASSVDRVSTEAFF